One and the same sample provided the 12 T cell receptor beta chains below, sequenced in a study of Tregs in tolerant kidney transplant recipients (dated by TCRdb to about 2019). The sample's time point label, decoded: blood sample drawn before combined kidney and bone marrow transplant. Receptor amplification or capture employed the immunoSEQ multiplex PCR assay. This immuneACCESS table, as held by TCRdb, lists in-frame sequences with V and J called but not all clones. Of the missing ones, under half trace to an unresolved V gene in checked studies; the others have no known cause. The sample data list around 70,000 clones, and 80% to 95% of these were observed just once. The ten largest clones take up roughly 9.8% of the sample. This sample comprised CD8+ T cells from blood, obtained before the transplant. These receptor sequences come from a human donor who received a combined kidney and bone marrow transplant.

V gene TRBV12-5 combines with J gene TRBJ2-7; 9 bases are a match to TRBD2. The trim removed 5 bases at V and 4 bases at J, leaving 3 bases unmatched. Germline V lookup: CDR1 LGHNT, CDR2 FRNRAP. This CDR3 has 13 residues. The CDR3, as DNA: TGTGCTAGTGGTGGGACTAGCATGTACGAGCAGTACTTC. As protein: CASGGTSMYEQYF.

Written as DNA, the CDR3 is TGTGCCAGCAGCTTTAGCGGGGCCTCCTACGAGCAGTACTTC. Encoded protein: CASSFSGASYEQYF. The chain has TRBV11-1 and TRBJ2-7; TRBD2 matches at 8 bases. CDR1 and CDR2 (germline): SGHAT, FQDESV (reference sequence). The CDR3 sequence is 14 residues long. V trimming: 3 bases; J trimming: 0 bases; junction bases outside the gene matches: 1.

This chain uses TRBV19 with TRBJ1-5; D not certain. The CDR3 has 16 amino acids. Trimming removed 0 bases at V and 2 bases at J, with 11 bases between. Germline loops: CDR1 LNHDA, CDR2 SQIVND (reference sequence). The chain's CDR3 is CASSIDLGRRNQPQHF. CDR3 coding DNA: TGTGCCAGTAGTATAGATCTAGGCAGACGCAATCAGCCCCAGCATTTT.

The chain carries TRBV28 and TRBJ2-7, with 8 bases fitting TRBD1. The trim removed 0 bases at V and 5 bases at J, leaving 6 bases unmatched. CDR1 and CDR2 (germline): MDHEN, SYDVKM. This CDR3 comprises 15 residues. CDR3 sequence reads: CASSLWGRGHDEQYF. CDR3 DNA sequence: TGTGCCAGCAGTTTATGGGGCAGGGGGCACGACGAGCAGTACTTC.

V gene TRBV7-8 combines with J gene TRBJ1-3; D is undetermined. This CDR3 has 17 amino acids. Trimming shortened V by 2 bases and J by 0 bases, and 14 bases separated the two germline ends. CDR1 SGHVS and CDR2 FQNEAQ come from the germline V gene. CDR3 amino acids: CASSLSTIEVSGNTIYF. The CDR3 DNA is TGTGCCAGCAGCTTAAGCACGATAGAGGTCTCTGGAAACACCATATATTTT.

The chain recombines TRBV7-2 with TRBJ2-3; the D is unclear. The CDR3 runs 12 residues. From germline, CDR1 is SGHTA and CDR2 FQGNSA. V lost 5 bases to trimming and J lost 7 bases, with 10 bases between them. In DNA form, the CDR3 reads TGTGCCAGCAGCCACGGCGGAAATACGCAGTATTTT. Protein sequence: CASSHGGNTQYF.

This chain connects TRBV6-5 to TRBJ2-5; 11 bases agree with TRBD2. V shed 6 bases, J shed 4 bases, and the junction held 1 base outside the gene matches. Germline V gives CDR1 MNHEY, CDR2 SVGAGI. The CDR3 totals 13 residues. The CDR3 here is CASRTSGTETQYF. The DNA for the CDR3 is TGTGCCAGCAGGACTAGCGGGACAGAGACCCAGTACTTC.

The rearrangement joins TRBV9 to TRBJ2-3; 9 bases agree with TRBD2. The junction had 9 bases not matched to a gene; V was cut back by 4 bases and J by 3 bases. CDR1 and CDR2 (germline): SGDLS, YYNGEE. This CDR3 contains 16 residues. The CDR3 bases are TGTGCCAGCAGCTTCTCGGCGGGAGGGCGTACAGATACGCAGTATTTT. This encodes CASSFSAGGRTDTQYF.

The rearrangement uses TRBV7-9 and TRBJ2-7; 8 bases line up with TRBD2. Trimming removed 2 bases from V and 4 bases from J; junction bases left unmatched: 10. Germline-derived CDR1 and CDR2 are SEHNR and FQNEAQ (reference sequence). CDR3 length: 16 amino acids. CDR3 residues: CASSLFERERIYEQYF. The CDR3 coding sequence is TGTGCCAGCAGCTTATTCGAGCGGGAGAGAATTTACGAGCAGTACTTC.

CDR3 in amino acids: CASSQEPGQPGTDTQYF. The DNA for the CDR3 is TGCGCCAGCAGCCAAGAACCGGGACAACCGGGCACAGATACGCAGTATTTT. The chain recombines TRBV4-1 with TRBJ2-3; tentatively, D is TRBD1 (6 bases). V lost 0 bases and J lost 1, with 14 bases in between. The CDR3 totals 17 residues. Germline V gives CDR1 MGHRA, CDR2 YSYEKL.

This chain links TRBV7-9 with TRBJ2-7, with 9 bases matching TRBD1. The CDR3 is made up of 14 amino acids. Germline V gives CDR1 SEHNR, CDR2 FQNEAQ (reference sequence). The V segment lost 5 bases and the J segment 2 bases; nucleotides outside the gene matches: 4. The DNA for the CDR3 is TGTGCCAGCAGCCCGACAGGGGGGGCCTACGAGCAGTACTTC. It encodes CASSPTGGAYEQYF.

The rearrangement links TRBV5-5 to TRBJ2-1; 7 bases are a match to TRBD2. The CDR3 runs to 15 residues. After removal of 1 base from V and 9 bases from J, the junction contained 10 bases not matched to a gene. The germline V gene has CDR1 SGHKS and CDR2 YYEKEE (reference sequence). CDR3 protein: CASSLSQRGILEQFF. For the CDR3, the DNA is TGTGCCAGCAGCTTGAGCCAGCGGGGAATCCTTGAGCAGTTCTTC.